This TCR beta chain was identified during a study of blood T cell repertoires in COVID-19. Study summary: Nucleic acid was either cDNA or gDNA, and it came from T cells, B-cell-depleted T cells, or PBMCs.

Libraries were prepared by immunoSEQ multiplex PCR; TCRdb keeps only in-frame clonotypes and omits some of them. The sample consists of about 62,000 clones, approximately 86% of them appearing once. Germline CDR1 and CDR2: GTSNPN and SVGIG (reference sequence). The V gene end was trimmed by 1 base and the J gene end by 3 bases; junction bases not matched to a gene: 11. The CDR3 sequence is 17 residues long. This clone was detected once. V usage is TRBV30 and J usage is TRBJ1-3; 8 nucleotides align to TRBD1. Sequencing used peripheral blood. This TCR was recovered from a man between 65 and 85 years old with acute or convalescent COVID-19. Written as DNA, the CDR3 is TGTGCCTGGAGTGAAACCTACAGGGGGAGAAATGGAAACACCATATATTTT. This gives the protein CAWSETYRGRNGNTIYF.